A selection of T cell receptor beta chains follows, all from one sample in a study of T cell responses to AZD1222 COVID-19 vaccine. The repertoire was sequenced with immunoSEQ multiplex PCR; TCRdb's copy has only in-frame clones and lacks some. Of approximately 110,000 clones listed, just over 85% are singletons. This specimen was peripheral blood, taken on day 0 of AZD1222 vaccination. Receptors originate from an adult in good health. CDR3s include the opening cysteine and the closing phenylalanine or tryptophan. A D gene is named only where the DNA matches it firmly. Some rows mark clone size as missing; the rest say once, few, many or name a class of expanded clone.

size: few
D: .
J: TRBJ2-7
V: TRBV7-9
length: 17
CDR3: CASSLGPPGGSSYEQYF
DNA: TGTGCCAGCAGCTTAGGCCCCCCCGGCGGCAGCTCCTACGAGCAGTACTTC

size: .
D: .
J: TRBJ1-1
V: TRBV7-8
length: 13
CDR3: CASSLAQGTEAFF
DNA: TGTGCCAGCAGCTTGGCACAGGGCACTGAAGCTTTCTTT

size: .
D: .
J: TRBJ2-3
V: TRBV24-1
length: 16
CDR3: CATSEPSGRSTDTQYF
DNA: TGTGCCACCAGTGAACCCTCAGGGCGAAGCACAGATACGCAGTATTTT

size: .
D: .
J: TRBJ1-1
V: TRBV2
length: 13
CDR3: CASRLEGNTEAFF
DNA: TGTGCCAGCCGGTTGGAGGGAAACACTGAAGCTTTCTTT

size: .
D: TRBD1
J: TRBJ2-7
V: TRBV27
length: 15
CDR3: CASSLQTGIRYEQYF
DNA: TGTGCCAGCAGTTTACAGACAGGGATTCGCTACGAGCAGTACTTC

size: .
D: .
J: TRBJ1-2
V: TRBV28
length: 12
CDR3: CASSLQAGGYTF
DNA: TGTGCCAGCAGTTTACAGGCGGGGGGCTACACCTTC

size: .
D: .
J: TRBJ1-1
V: TRBV4-1
length: 17
CDR3: CASSQDRVQPARTEAFF
DNA: TGCGCCAGCAGCCAAGATCGGGTACAGCCGGCGCGGACTGAAGCTTTCTTT

size: .
D: .
J: TRBJ2-1
V: TRBV29-1
length: 12
CDR3: CSAWTPPNEQFF
DNA: TGCAGCGCTTGGACACCCCCCAATGAGCAGTTCTTC

size: .
D: TRBD1
J: TRBJ1-2
V: TRBV28
length: 19
CDR3: CASTPPGGQGSSPNYGYTF
DNA: TGTGCCAGCACCCCCCCGGGGGGACAGGGCTCCAGCCCTAACTATGGCTACACCTTC

size: .
D: .
J: TRBJ1-2
V: TRBV5-1
length: 14
CDR3: CASSFPGNLYGYTF
DNA: TGCGCCAGCAGCTTCCCAGGCAATCTCTATGGCTACACCTTC

size: .
D: .
J: TRBJ2-7
V: TRBV5-1
length: 15
CDR3: CASTLRGDGSYEQYF
DNA: TGCGCCAGCACCCTGAGGGGGGACGGCTCCTACGAGCAGTACTTC

size: .
D: .
J: TRBJ2-7
V: TRBV29-1
length: 11
CDR3: CSVVGAYEQYF
DNA: TGCAGCGTTGTTGGTGCCTACGAGCAGTACTTC

size: .
D: .
J: TRBJ2-6
V: TRBV28
length: 15
CDR3: CASGAWGSGANVLTF
DNA: TGTGCCAGCGGGGCCTGGGGTTCTGGGGCCAACGTCCTGACTTTC

size: .
D: .
J: TRBJ2-2
V: TRBV3-1/TRBV3-2
length: 14
CDR3: CASSQGRGTGELFF
DNA: TGTGCCAGCAGCCAAGGAAGGGGAACCGGGGAGCTGTTTTTT

size: .
D: .
J: TRBJ2-7
V: TRBV27
length: 12
CDR3: CASSPQGGEQYF
DNA: TGTGCCAGCAGCCCCCAGGGGGGCGAGCAGTACTTC

size: .
D: TRBD1
J: TRBJ1-3
V: TRBV6-5
length: 16
CDR3: CASSYSAGTGGDTIYF
DNA: TGTGCCAGCAGTTACTCCGCAGGGACAGGTGGCGACACCATATATTTT

size: .
D: TRBD1
J: TRBJ2-7
V: TRBV6-5
length: 15
CDR3: CASSSRDRVNYEQYF
DNA: TGTGCCAGCAGTAGTCGGGACAGGGTGAACTACGAGCAGTACTTC

size: .
D: .
J: TRBJ2-3
V: TRBV6-5
length: 14
CDR3: CASKRSYPTDTQYF
DNA: TGTGCCAGCAAGAGATCGTACCCCACAGATACGCAGTATTTT

size: .
D: .
J: TRBJ1-1
V: TRBV5-6
length: 15
CDR3: CASSLVGGVHTEAFF
DNA: TGTGCCAGCAGCTTGGTAGGAGGGGTTCACACTGAAGCTTTCTTT

size: .
D: TRBD2
J: TRBJ2-1
V: TRBV5-1
length: 15
CDR3: CASSSVAGSHNEQFF
DNA: TGCGCCAGCAGCTCGGTAGCGGGTAGTCACAATGAGCAGTTCTTC

size: .
D: .
J: TRBJ2-6
V: TRBV2
length: 15
CDR3: CASSERGSGANVLTF
DNA: TGTGCCAGCAGTGAAAGGGGGTCTGGGGCCAACGTCCTGACTTTC

size: .
D: TRBD1
J: TRBJ2-7
V: TRBV6-2/TRBV6-3
length: 18
CDR3: CASSYSGQGSSPSYEQYF
DNA: TGTGCCAGCAGTTACTCAGGACAGGGGTCGAGCCCTTCCTACGAGCAGTACTTC

size: .
D: .
J: TRBJ1-1
V: TRBV2
length: 14
CDR3: CASKGRRGYTEAFF
DNA: TGTGCCAGCAAAGGACGGCGAGGTTACACTGAAGCTTTCTTT

size: .
D: .
J: TRBJ1-5
V: TRBV19
length: 14
CDR3: CASSIARGDQPQHF
DNA: TGTGCCAGTAGTATAGCAAGGGGCGACCAGCCCCAGCATTTT

size: .
D: .
J: TRBJ2-3
V: TRBV5-1
length: 12
CDR3: CASSLVEDTQYF
DNA: TGCGCCAGCAGCTTGGTCGAGGATACGCAGTATTTT

size: .
D: .
J: TRBJ2-3
V: TRBV6-5
length: 14
CDR3: CASSRTQGTDTQYF
DNA: TGTGCCAGCAGTCGGACTCAAGGGACAGATACGCAGTATTTT

size: .
D: .
J: TRBJ2-3
V: TRBV10-1
length: 13
CDR3: CASSESNLDTQYF
DNA: TGCGCCAGCAGTGAGTCGAATTTAGATACGCAGTATTTT

size: .
D: TRBD1
J: TRBJ2-1
V: TRBV6-2/TRBV6-3
length: 17
CDR3: CASSSRNRGQRVPGQFF
DNA: TGTGCCAGCAGTTCGCGTAACAGGGGCCAGCGCGTTCCGGGGCAGTTCTTC

size: .
D: TRBD1
J: TRBJ2-7
V: TRBV19
length: 15
CDR3: CASSPGQGDSYEQYF
DNA: TGTGCCAGTAGCCCTGGACAGGGTGACTCCTACGAGCAGTACTTC

size: .
D: TRBD2
J: TRBJ2-2
V: TRBV5-1
length: 15
CDR3: CASSWGGTGTGELFF
DNA: TGCGCCAGCAGCTGGGGGGGAACAGGCACCGGGGAGCTGTTTTTT

size: .
D: .
J: TRBJ2-2
V: TRBV29-1
length: 17
CDR3: CSVQGFGGAGDTGELFF
DNA: TGCAGCGTCCAGGGGTTTGGCGGGGCCGGCGACACCGGGGAGCTGTTTTTT

size: .
D: TRBD1
J: TRBJ1-2
V: TRBV19
length: 15
CDR3: CASNPGQGGNYGYTF
DNA: TGTGCCAGTAACCCTGGACAGGGCGGGAACTATGGCTACACCTTC

size: .
D: .
J: TRBJ2-7
V: TRBV19
length: 14
CDR3: CASRELGGRDEQYF
DNA: TGTGCCAGTAGGGAATTGGGGGGTCGCGACGAGCAGTACTTC

size: once
D: .
J: TRBJ1-2
V: TRBV27
length: 15
CDR3: CASSSGTDPNYGYTF
DNA: TGTGCCAGCAGTTCCGGGACCGACCCTAACTATGGCTACACCTTC

size: .
D: .
J: TRBJ2-5
V: TRBV24-1
length: 14
CDR3: CATSDTTLQKTQYF
DNA: TGTGCCACCAGTGATACAACCCTCCAGAAGACCCAGTACTTC

size: .
D: TRBD1
J: TRBJ1-4
V: TRBV5-6
length: 16
CDR3: CASSAPGQGLNEKLFF
DNA: TGTGCCAGCAGCGCTCCGGGACAGGGTCTAAATGAAAAACTGTTTTTT

size: few
D: .
J: TRBJ1-2
V: TRBV5-5
length: 15
CDR3: CASSLITGPNYGYTF
DNA: TGTGCCAGCAGCTTAATCACAGGACCTAACTATGGCTACACCTTC